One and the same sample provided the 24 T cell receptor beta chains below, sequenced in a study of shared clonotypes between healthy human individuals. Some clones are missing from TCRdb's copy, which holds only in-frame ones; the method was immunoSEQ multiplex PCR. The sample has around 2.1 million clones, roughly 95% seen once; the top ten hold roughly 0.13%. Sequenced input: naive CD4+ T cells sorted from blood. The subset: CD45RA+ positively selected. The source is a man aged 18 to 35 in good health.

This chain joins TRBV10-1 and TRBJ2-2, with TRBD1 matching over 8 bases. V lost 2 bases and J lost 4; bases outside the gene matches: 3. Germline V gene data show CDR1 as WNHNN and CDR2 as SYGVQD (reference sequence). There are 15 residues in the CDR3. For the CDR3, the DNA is TGCGCCAGCAGTGAGCACAGGGGGTCCACCGGGGAGCTGTTTTTT. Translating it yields CASSEHRGSTGELFF.

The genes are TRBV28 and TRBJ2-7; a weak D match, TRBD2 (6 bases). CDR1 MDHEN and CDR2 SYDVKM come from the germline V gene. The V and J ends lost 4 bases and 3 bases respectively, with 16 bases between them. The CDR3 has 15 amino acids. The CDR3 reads CASSSQLAGHYEQYF. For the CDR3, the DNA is TGTGCCAGCAGTTCGCAACTGGCGGGGCACTACGAGCAGTACTTC.

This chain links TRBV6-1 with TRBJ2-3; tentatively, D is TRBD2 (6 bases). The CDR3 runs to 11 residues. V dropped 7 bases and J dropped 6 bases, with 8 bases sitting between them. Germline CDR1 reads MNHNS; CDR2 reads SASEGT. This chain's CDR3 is CASTGVDTQYF. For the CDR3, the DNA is TGTGCCAGCACGGGAGTGGATACGCAGTATTTT.

CDR3 sequence: CASSHTRQGITGELFF. In DNA form, the CDR3 reads TGTGCCAGCAGCCACACTAGACAGGGGATAACCGGGGAGCTGTTTTTT. V gene TRBV11-2 combines with J gene TRBJ2-2, with TRBD1 identical over 8 bases. J was trimmed by 5 bases and V by 5 bases; bases with no gene match: 10. CDR1 is SGHAT and CDR2 is FQNNGV in the germline V gene. This CDR3 is built from 16 residues. The full variable domain, rest sourced from reference TRBV11-2 and TRBJ2-2, is EAGVAQSPRYKIIEKRQSVAFWCNPISGHATLYWYQQILGQGPKLLIQFQNNGVVDDSQLPKDRFSAERLKGVDSTLKIQPAKLEDSAVYLCASSHTRQGITGELFFGEGSRLTVL.

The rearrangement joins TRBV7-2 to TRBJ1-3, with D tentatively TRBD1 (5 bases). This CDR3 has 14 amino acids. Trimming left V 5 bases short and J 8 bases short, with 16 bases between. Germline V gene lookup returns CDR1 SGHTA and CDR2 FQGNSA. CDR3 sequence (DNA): TGTGCCAGCAGCGTCTGGGACGTTAGGGACACCATATATTTT. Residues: CASSVWDVRDTIYF.

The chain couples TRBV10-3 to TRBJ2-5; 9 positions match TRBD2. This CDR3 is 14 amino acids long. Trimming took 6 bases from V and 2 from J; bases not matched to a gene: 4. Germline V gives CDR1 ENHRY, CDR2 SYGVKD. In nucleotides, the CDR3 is TGTGCCATCAGCACTGGACTAGCGCAAGAGACCCAGTACTTC. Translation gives CAISTGLAQETQYF.

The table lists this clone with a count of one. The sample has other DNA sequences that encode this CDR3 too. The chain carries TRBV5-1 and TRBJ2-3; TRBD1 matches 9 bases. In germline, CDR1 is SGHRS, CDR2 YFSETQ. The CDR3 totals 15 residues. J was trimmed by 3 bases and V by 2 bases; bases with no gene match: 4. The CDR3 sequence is CASSLQGASTDTQYF. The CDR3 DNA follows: TGCGCCAGCAGCTTACAGGGGGCATCGACAGATACGCAGTATTTT.

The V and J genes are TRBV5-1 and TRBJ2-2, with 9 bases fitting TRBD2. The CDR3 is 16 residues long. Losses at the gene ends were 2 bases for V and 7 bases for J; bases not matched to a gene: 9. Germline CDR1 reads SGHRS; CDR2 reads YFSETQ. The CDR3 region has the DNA TGCGCCAGCAGCTTCGGGTCTAGCGGGATAGTCGGGGAGCTGTTTTTT. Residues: CASSFGSSGIVGELFF.

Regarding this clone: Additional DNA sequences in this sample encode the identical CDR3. In DNA form, the CDR3 reads TGTGCCAGCCGGCAGAACACTGAAGCTTTCTTT. Translation gives CASRQNTEAFF. V gene TRBV28 combines with J gene TRBJ1-1; D not resolved. From germline, CDR1 is MDHEN and CDR2 SYDVKM. V lost 8 bases to trimming and J lost 1 base, with 5 bases between them. This CDR3 has 11 residues.

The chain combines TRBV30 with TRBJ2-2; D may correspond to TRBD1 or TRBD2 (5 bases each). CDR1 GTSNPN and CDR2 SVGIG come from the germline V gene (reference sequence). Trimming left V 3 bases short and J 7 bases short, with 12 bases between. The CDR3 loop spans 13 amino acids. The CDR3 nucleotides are TGTGCCTGGAGACCAGAGGGGAGCGGGGAGCTGTTTTTT. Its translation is CAWRPEGSGELFF.

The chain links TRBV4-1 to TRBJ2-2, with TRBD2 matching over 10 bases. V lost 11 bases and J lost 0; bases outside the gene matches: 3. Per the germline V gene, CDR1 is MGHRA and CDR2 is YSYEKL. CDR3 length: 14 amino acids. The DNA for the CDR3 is TGCGCCGGAGGACTAGCGGCGAACACCGGGGAGCTGTTTTTT. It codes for CAGGLAANTGELFF.

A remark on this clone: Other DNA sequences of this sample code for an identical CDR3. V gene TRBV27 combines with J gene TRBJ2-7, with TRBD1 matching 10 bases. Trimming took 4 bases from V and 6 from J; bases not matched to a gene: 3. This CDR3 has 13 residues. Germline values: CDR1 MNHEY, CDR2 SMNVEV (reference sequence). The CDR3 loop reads CASSSGQGGEQYF. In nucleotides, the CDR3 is TGTGCCAGCAGTTCCGGACAGGGGGGCGAGCAGTACTTC.

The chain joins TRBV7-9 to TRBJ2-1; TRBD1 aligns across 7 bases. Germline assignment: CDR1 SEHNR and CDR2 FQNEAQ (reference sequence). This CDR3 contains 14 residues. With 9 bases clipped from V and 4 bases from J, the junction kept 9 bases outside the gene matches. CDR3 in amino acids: CASARGNVYNEQFF. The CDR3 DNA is TGTGCCAGTGCCAGGGGGAACGTATACAATGAGCAGTTCTTC.

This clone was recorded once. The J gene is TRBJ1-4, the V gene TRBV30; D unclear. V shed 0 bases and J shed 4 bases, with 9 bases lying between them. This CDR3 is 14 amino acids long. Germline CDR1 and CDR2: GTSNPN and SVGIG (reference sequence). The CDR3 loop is CAWSVEQNNEKLFF. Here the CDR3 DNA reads TGTGCCTGGAGTGTAGAGCAAAATAATGAAAAACTGTTTTTT.

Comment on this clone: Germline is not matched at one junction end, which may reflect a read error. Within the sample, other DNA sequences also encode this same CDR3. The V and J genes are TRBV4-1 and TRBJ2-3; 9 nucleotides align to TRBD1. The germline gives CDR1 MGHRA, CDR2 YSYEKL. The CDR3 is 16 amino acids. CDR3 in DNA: TGCGCCAGCAGCCAAGAGGAAGCAGGGACGGGACAGGGATTTAATTTT. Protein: CASSQEEAGTGQGFNF.

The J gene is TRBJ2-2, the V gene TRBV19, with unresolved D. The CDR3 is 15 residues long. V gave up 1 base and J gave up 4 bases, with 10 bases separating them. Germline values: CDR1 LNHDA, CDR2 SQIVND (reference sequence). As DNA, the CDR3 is TGTGCCAGTAGTATAGGGAGTAGGGTCACCGGGGAGCTGTTTTTT. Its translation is CASSIGSRVTGELFF.

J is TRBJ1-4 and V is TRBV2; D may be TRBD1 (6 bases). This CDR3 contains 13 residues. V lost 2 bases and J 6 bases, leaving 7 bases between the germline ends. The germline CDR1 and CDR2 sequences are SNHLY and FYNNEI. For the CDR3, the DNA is TGTGCCAGCAGTGAACAGGGGTATGAAAAACTGTTTTTT. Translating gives CASSEQGYEKLFF.

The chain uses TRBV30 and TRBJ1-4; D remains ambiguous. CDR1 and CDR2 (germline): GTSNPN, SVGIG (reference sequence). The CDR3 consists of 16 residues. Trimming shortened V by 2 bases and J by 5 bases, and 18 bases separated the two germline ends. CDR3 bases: TGTGCCTGGAGTAAAATCTACCGAGGGCGGAATGAAAAACTGTTTTTT. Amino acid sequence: CAWSKIYRGRNEKLFF.

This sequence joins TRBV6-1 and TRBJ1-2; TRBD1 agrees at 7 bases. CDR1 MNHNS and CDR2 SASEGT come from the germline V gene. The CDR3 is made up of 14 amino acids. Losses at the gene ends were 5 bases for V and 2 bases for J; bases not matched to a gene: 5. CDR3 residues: CASSFGTENYGYTF. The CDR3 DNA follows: TGTGCCAGCAGTTTCGGGACAGAAAACTATGGCTACACCTTC.

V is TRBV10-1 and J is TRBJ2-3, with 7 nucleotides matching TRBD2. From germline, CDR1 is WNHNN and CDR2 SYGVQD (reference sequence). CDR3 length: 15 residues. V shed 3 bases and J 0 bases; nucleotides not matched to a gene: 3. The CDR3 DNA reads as TGCGCCAGCAGTGACAGCGGGGTGAGCACAGATACGCAGTATTTT. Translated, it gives CASSDSGVSTDTQYF.

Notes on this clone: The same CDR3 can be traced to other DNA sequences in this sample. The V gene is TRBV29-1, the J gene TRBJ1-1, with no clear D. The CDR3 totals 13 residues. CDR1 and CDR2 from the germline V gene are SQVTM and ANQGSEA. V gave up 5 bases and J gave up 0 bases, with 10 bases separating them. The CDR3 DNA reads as TGCAGCGTTAACAGAGGAATGAACACTGAAGCTTTCTTT. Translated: CSVNRGMNTEAFF.

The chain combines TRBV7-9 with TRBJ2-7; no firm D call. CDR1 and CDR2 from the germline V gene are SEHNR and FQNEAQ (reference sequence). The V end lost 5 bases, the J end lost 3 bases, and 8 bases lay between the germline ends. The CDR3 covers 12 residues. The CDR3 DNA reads TGTGCCAGCAGCCTACAACTCTACGAGCAGTACTTC. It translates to CASSLQLYEQYF.

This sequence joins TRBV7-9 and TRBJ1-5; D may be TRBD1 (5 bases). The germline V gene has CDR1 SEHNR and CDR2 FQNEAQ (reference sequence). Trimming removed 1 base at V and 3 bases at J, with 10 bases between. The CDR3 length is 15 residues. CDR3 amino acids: CASSLGAGLNQPQHF. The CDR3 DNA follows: TGTGCCAGCAGCTTAGGGGCAGGGCTCAATCAGCCCCAGCATTTT.

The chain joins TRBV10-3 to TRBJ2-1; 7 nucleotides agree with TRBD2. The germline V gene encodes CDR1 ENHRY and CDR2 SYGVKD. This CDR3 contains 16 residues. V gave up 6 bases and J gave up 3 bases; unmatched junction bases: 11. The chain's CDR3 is CAIRRVEAGSYNEQFF. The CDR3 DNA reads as TGTGCCATCAGAAGAGTAGAAGCGGGAAGCTACAATGAGCAGTTCTTC.